The sequence of this TCR beta chain was determined in a study of CD8+ T cells in alopecia areata. To note about this clone: Its antigen is still unknown.

The germline gives CDR1 SGHAT, CDR2 FQNNGV. The junction had 7 bases not matched to a gene; V was cut back by 6 bases and J by 5 bases. The CDR3 is made up of 14 amino acids. RNA was extracted and reverse transcribed into cDNA as the sequencing template. This table comes from immunoSEQ multiplex PCR, and its TCRdb copy is limited to in-frame clones, with some not included. The table has around 300,000 clones, 60% seen once. Regarding treatment: oral pan-JAK inhibitor, 5-10 mg twice daily. Study-wide results and limits: The treated group had a single nonresponder, limiting CD8+ expansion-response conclusions. Lesional scalp exceeded normal scalp in clonality, especially in alopecia totalis/universalis. In scalp, tofacitinib significantly decreased clonality and expanded CD8+ clones among the top 100.

The source is a human donor with alopecia areata. The rearrangement links TRBV11-2 to TRBJ2-5, with TRBD2 matching over 9 bases. This specimen was CD4+ T cells sorted from blood, taken at week 52, from a patient treated with tofacitinib. As DNA, the CDR3 is TGTGCCAGCAGAACAGCGGGGGGTGTGGAGACCCAGTACTTC. Its translation: CASRTAGGVETQYF.